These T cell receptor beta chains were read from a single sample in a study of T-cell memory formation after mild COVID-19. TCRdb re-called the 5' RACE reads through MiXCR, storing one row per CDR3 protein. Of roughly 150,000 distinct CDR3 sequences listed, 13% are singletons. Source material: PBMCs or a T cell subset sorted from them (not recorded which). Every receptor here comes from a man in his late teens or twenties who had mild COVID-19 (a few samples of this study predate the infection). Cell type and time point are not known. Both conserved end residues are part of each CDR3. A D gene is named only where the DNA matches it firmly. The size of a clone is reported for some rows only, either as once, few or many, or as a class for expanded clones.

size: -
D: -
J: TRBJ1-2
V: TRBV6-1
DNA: TGTGCCAGCAGTGAACAGGGCGTGGGTGGCTACACCTTC
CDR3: CASSEQGVGGYTF

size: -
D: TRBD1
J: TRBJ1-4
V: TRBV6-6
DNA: TGTGCCAGTAGCCAGGGGGATTCAACTAATGAAAAACTGTTTTTT
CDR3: CASSQGDSTNEKLFF

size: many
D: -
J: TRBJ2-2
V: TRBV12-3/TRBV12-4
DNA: TGTGCCAGCAGTCCGCGCGGGCGGGGAAACACCGGGGAGCTGTTTTTT
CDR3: CASSPRGRGNTGELFF

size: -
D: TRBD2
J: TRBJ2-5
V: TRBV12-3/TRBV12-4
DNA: TGTGCCAGCACCCCTTCAGCGGGGCTCCAAGAGACCCAGTACTTC
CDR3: CASTPSAGLQETQYF

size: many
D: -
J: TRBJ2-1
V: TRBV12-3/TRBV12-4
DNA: TGTGCCAGCAGTTTAGGTGCCCGAGAGCAGTTCTTC
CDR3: CASSLGAREQFF

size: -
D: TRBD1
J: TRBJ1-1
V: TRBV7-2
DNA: TGTGCCAGCAGTTCAGGGGACAGGGGGCGACTGGCTGAAGCTTTCTTT
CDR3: CASSSGDRGRLAEAFF

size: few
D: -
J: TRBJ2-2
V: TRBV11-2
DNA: TGTGCCAGCAACTACGCAGGGGAAGGGAACACCGGGGAGCTGTTTTTT
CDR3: CASNYAGEGNTGELFF

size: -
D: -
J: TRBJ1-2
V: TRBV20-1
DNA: TGCAGTGCTAGGAGGGGGGCAGCTAACTATGGCTACACCTTC
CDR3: CSARRGAANYGYTF

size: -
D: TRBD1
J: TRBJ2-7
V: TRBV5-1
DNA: TGCGCCAGCAGCAGGGACAGTCCCACGTGGGAGCAGTACTTC
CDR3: CASSRDSPTWEQYF

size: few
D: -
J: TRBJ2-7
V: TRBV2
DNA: TGTGCCAGCAGTGCGGGCAGAAGGTACGAGCAGTACTTC
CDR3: CASSAGRRYEQYF

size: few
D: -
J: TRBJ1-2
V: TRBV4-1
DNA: TGCGCCAGCAGCCAAGATCCGGGGAACTATGGCTACACCTTC
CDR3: CASSQDPGNYGYTF

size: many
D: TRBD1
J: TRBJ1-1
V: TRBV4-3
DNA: TGCGCCAGCAGCCCACAGGGGGCCCATGAAGCTTTCTTT
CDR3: CASSPQGAHEAFF

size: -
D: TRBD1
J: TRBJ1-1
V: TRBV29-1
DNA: TGCAGCGTAATACAGGGGGCGGTGAACACTGAAGCTTTCTTT
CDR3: CSVIQGAVNTEAFF

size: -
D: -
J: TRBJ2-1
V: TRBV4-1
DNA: TGCGCCAGTAGACCCCATGGCGCCAATGAGCAGTTCTTC
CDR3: CASRPHGANEQFF

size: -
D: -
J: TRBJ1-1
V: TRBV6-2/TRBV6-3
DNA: TGTGCCAGCAGCTCTCCGACATCTTCTGCTGAAGCTTTCTTT
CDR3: CASSSPTSSAEAFF

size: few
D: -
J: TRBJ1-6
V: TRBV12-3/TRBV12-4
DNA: TGTGCCAGCAGTCCTGAACAGAGATCCTCCGACAATTCACCCCTCCACTTT
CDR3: CASSPEQRSSDNSPLHF

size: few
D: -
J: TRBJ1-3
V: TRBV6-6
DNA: TGTGCCAGCAGGGAGATGGACAGAGTGAGGGGACCCATATATTTT
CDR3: CASREMDRVRGPIYF

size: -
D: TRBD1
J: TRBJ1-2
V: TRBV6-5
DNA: TGTGCCAGCAGGACAGGGTCGAACTATGGCTACACCTTC
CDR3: CASRTGSNYGYTF

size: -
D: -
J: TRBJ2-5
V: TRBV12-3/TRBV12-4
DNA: TGTGCCACCGCGGGACTGGCTCAAGAGACCCAGTACTTC
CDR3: CATAGLAQETQYF

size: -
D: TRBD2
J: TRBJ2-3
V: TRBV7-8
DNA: TGTGCCAGCAGCTCCACCGGGCTAGCGGGGGGCCAGGGTACGCAGTATTTT
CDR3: CASSSTGLAGGQGTQYF

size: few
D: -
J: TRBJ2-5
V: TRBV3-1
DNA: TGTGCCAGCAGCCGCCTAGGCGGTGGGGAGACCCAGTACTTC
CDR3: CASSRLGGGETQYF

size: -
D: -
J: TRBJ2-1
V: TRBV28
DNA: TGTGCCAGCAGTTTATTGACAGTTCACAATGAGCAGTTCTTC
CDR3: CASSLLTVHNEQFF

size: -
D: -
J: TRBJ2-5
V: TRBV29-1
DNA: TGCAGCGTCAGGAGGGACGCAGGGACCCAGTACTTC
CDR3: CSVRRDAGTQYF

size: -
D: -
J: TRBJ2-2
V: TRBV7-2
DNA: TGTGCCAGCAGCCTAGCTCGAGTCTCCACCGGGGAGCTGTTTTTT
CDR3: CASSLARVSTGELFF

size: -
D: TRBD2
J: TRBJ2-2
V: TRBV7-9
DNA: TGTGCCACTACCGTTTCGGCGGGGGGCCGGGAGCTGTTTTTT
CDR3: CATTVSAGGRELFF

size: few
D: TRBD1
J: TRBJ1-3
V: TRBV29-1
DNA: TGCAGCGGCAGACAGGGCTCTGGAAACACCATATATTTT
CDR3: CSGRQGSGNTIYF